A selection of T cell receptor beta chains follows, all from one sample in a study of T-cell memory formation after mild COVID-19. MiXCR was run by TCRdb on the 5' RACE reads, yielding one entry per CDR3 protein. Of fewer than 650,000 distinct CDR3 sequences listed, about 20% are singletons. Sequences were obtained from PBMCs or a T cell subset sorted from them (not recorded which). The receptors shown here come from an adult woman who had mild COVID-19 (a few samples of this study predate the infection). Cell type and time point are not known. CDR3s include the opening cysteine and the closing phenylalanine or tryptophan. The D gene is left open where the match is weak. A row's size may be missing; if present it is once, few, many or a size class.

>TRBV29-1|TRBD2|.|TRBJ2-3
CSVYGRSSSTDTQYF
TGCAGCGTTTACGGGAGGTCCAGTAGCACAGATACGCAGTATTTT
>TRBV2|TRBD1|.|TRBJ2-7
CASSEGAGGYYEQYF
TGTGCCAGCAGTGAAGGGGCAGGGGGTTACTACGAGCAGTACTTC
>TRBV5-1|TRBD1|few|TRBJ1-1
CASSPGQGILNTEAFF
TGCGCCAGCAGCCCGGGACAGGGGATTTTGAACACTGAAGCTTTCTTT
>TRBV7-8|.|.|TRBJ2-1
CASSLLSPGEQFF
TGTGCCAGCAGCTTATTGTCTCCGGGGGAGCAGTTCTTC
>TRBV14|TRBD1|many|TRBJ1-2
CASSRDSLLNYGYTF
TGTGCCAGCAGCCGGGACAGCTTATTGAACTATGGCTACACCTTC
>TRBV10-3|.|few|TRBJ1-3
CAISESLQLNSGNTIYF
TGTGCCATCAGTGAGTCGTTGCAGCTAAACTCTGGAAACACCATATATTTT
>TRBV5-1|TRBD2|few|TRBJ2-5
CASSTTAGLRDETQYF
TGCGCCAGCAGCACCACGGCGGGACTAAGGGACGAGACCCAGTACTTC
>TRBV19|TRBD1|.|TRBJ1-1
CATTTPGGRSTEAFF
TGTGCCACCACGACCCCAGGGGGGCGAAGCACTGAAGCTTTCTTT
>TRBV24-1|TRBD2|.|TRBJ2-3
CATSTSGSGDTQYF
TGTGCCACCAGTACTAGCGGGAGCGGAGATACGCAGTATTTT
>TRBV27|.|few|TRBJ1-2
CASSFRLGNGYTF
TGTGCCAGCAGTTTCAGGCTTGGTAACGGCTACACCTTC
>TRBV12-3/TRBV12-4|TRBD2|few|TRBJ2-2
CASSNSGSLTGELFF
TGTGCCAGCAGTAATAGCGGGAGTCTCACCGGGGAGCTGTTTTTT
>TRBV9|.|.|TRBJ2-2
CASSVALTGELFF
TGTGCCAGCAGCGTAGCACTCACCGGGGAGCTGTTTTTT
>TRBV18|TRBD1|.|TRBJ2-7
CASSQRQGAYEQYF
TGTGCCAGCTCACAGAGACAGGGCGCCTACGAGCAGTACTTC
>TRBV29-1|.|few|TRBJ2-7
CSVEGVQGTTGEQYF
TGCAGCGTTGAAGGAGTACAGGGTACCACCGGCGAGCAGTACTTC
>TRBV6-2/TRBV6-3|TRBD2|.|TRBJ2-7
CASSYLAGVGELDEQYF
TGTGCCAGCAGTTATCTAGCGGGAGTCGGGGAGCTAGACGAGCAGTACTTC
>TRBV7-9|TRBD1|once|TRBJ1-1
CASLTGVDTEAFF
TGTGCCAGCCTGACAGGGGTAGACACTGAAGCTTTCTTT
>TRBV6-5|.|.|TRBJ1-1
CASSITGRLNTEAFF
TGTGCCAGCAGTATCACGGGACGCTTGAACACTGAAGCTTTCTTT
>TRBV4-2|.|once|TRBJ2-1
CASSRGSAGSSYNEQLF
TGTGCCAGCAGCCGGGGTAGCGCGGGAAGCTCCTACAATGAGCAGTTATTC
>TRBV20-1|TRBD1|.|TRBJ2-7
CSARTDRQTSYSYEQYF
TGCAGTGCTCGAACGGACAGGCAAACCTCCTATTCCTACGAGCAGTACTTC
>TRBV7-3|.|.|TRBJ1-2
CASSLNPGGHYGYTF
TGTGCCAGCAGCTTAAATCCTGGGGGCCACTATGGCTACACCTTC
>TRBV5-1|.|.|TRBJ2-1
CASSLDLVLSSYNEQFF
TGCGCCAGCAGTCTGGACTTGGTTCTGAGCTCCTACAATGAGCAGTTCTTC
>TRBV7-2|TRBD2|few|TRBJ2-2
CASRPHGLAGERTGELFF
TGTGCCAGCAGACCACACGGACTAGCGGGGGAGAGGACCGGGGAGCTGTTTTTT
>TRBV29-1|.|.|TRBJ2-7
CSVERAYEQYF
TGCAGCGTTGAAAGGGCCTACGAGCAGTACTTC
>TRBV6-2/TRBV6-3|.|.|TRBJ2-1
CASSYSRGVNEQFF
TGTGCCAGCAGTTACTCTCGGGGAGTCAATGAGCAGTTCTTC
>TRBV12-3/TRBV12-4|.|.|TRBJ2-6
CASSPTGSGANVLTF
TGTGCCAGCAGCCCCACAGGCTCTGGGGCCAACGTCCTGACTTTC
>TRBV12-3/TRBV12-4|TRBD2|.|TRBJ2-3
CASSWTSGSADTQYF
TGTGCCAGCAGCTGGACTAGCGGGAGCGCAGATACGCAGTATTTT
>TRBV5-1|.|few|TRBJ2-2
CASSGTQGPTGELFF
TGCGCCAGCAGCGGGACACAGGGACCAACCGGGGAGCTGTTTTTT
>TRBV20-1|TRBD1|few|TRBJ1-1
CSALTTGVNTEAFF
TGCAGTGCTTTGACGACAGGGGTGAACACTGAAGCTTTCTTT
>TRBV3-1|.|.|TRBJ2-2
CASSQGRASGELFF
TGTGCCAGCAGCCAGGGAAGGGCCTCCGGGGAGCTGTTTTTT
>TRBV7-3|.|.|TRBJ2-2
CASSLLRGSTGELFF
TGTGCCAGCAGTTTGCTCCGGGGGTCCACCGGGGAGCTGTTTTTT
>TRBV11-3|TRBD1|few|TRBJ2-1
CASSLATGAYNEQFF
TGTGCCAGCAGCTTGGCGACAGGGGCTTACAATGAGCAGTTCTTC
>TRBV5-6|.|.|TRBJ2-5
CASSTRLGGKETQYF
TGTGCCAGCAGCACCCGTCTGGGCGGGAAAGAGACCCAGTACTTC
>TRBV3-1|TRBD2|.|TRBJ2-2
CASSPTSENTGELFF
TGTGCCAGCAGCCCCACTAGCGAGAACACCGGGGAGCTGTTTTTT
>TRBV5-4|TRBD1|.|TRBJ2-1
CASSQPGGTGSNEQFF
TGTGCCAGCAGCCAGCCTGGAGGGACAGGGTCTAATGAGCAGTTCTTC
>TRBV12-3/TRBV12-4|TRBD2|few|TRBJ2-3
CASSLGGGVGTQYF
TGTGCCAGCAGTTTAGGCGGGGGGGTCGGTACGCAGTATTTT
>TRBV20-1|.|.|TRBJ2-5
CSARAAGLQETQYF
TGCAGTGCTAGAGCTGCGGGGCTACAAGAGACCCAGTACTTC
>TRBV10-2|TRBD1|.|TRBJ1-1
CASSTNDRGPEAFF
TGCGCCAGCAGTACAAACGACAGGGGCCCTGAAGCTTTCTTT
>TRBV20-1|.|.|TRBJ1-1
CSAPQMNTEAFF
TGCAGTGCTCCTCAGATGAACACTGAAGCTTTCTTT
>TRBV25-1|TRBD2|few|TRBJ2-6
CASSGTSGSGHGANVLTF
TGTGCCAGCAGTGGGACTAGCGGGAGTGGGCATGGGGCCAACGTCCTGACTTTC
>TRBV4-2|.|.|TRBJ1-4
CASKRGGRGNEKLFF
TGTGCCAGCAAGAGGGGGGGGCGAGGTAATGAAAAACTGTTTTTT
>TRBV29-1|TRBD1|many|TRBJ1-4
CSAYRGTNEKLFF
TGCAGCGCTTACAGGGGAACTAATGAAAAACTGTTTTTT
>TRBV18|.|few|TRBJ1-1
CASSGNRENTEAFF
TGTGCCAGCTCCGGGAACAGGGAGAACACTGAAGCTTTCTTT
>TRBV7-6|TRBD1|.|TRBJ1-1
CASSGYRGAEAFF
TGTGCCAGCAGCGGTTACAGGGGCGCTGAAGCTTTCTTT
>TRBV12-3/TRBV12-4|TRBD1|.|TRBJ2-2
CASSAWTGADTGELFF
TGTGCCAGCAGTGCCTGGACAGGGGCGGACACCGGGGAGCTGTTTTTT
>TRBV5-6|TRBD1|few|TRBJ1-2
CASSSGTGFYGYTF
TGTGCCAGCAGCTCCGGGACAGGATTCTATGGCTACACCTTC
>TRBV25-1|TRBD1|.|TRBJ2-3
CASSPDRGTTDTQYF
TGTGCCAGCAGCCCGGACAGGGGAACCACAGATACGCAGTATTTT